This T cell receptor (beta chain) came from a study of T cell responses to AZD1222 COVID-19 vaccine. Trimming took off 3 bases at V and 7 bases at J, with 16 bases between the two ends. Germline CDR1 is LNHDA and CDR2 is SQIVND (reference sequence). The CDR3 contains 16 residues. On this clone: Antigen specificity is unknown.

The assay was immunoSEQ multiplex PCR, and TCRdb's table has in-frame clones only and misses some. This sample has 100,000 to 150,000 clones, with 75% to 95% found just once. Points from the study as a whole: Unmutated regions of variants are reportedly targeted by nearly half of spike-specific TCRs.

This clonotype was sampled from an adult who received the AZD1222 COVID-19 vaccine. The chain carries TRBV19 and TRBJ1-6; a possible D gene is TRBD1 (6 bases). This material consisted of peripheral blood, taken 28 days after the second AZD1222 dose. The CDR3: CASSIGRGVGNSPLHF. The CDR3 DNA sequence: TGTGCCAGTAGTATCGGCAGGGGCGTTGGAAATTCACCCCTCCACTTT.